Listed here are 21 T cell receptor beta chains from one sample, sequenced in a study of T cells after yellow fever vaccination. TCRdb re-called the 5' RACE reads through MiXCR, storing one row per CDR3 protein. The top ten clones hold approximately 25% of a sample with 300,000 or so distinct CDR3 sequences, 3% to 4.5% of them seen once. Material: PBMCs, obtained 5 days after the yellow fever booster vaccination. These receptors all come from a man between 18 and 35 years old who received the YFV17D yellow fever vaccine.

A note on this clonotype: One base away lies a much larger clone, so this may be a sequencing read error. Given the absence of the conserved phenylalanine or tryptophan at the CDR3 end, a read error is likely. Because the CDR3's place on the DNA is in doubt, the DNA is left out and the CDR3 is given as listed by TCRdb. The chain carries TRBV20-1 and TRBJ1-2; TRBD1, the D gene given by the table, was not confirmed from the DNA. Germline CDR1 and CDR2: DFQATT and SNEGSKA (reference sequence). The CDR3 spans 13 amino acids, including both terminal residues. CDR3 loop: CSARGQGHYGYTC.

There are a few counts of this clonotype. The chain couples TRBV5-1 to TRBJ2-3; D remains unclear. The CDR3 has 14 residues. Germline V CDR1 and CDR2: SGHRS, YFSETQ. The V gene lost 1 base and the J gene lost 1 base, with 7 bases spanning the gap. As DNA, the CDR3 is TGCGCCAGCAGCTTGAGTAGCCGCACAGATACGCAGTATTTT. Translating it yields CASSLSSRTDTQYF.

The rearrangement joins TRBV5-1 to TRBJ2-1; D may be TRBD1 (5 bases). Germline V lookup: CDR1 SGHRS, CDR2 YFSETQ. The CDR3 is 14 amino acids. Trimming removed 0 bases from V and 9 bases from J, with 13 bases in between. CDR3 region: CASSLVPPQGEQFF. The DNA for the CDR3 is TGCGCCAGCAGCTTGGTTCCCCCCCAGGGTGAGCAGTTCTTC.

This clonotype was seen repeatedly, ten times or more. The gene calls are TRBV4-3 and TRBJ2-1, with 7 bases matching TRBD2. J gave up 7 bases and V 6 bases, and 15 bases lay outside the gene matches. The CDR3 runs to 16 residues. Germline-derived CDR1 and CDR2 are LGHNA and YSLEER. CDR3 sequence: CASRRIAGPGGNEQFF. The CDR3 nucleotides are TGCGCCAGCAGACGCATAGCGGGTCCCGGCGGGAATGAGCAGTTCTTC.

This clonotype was seen a handful of times. The rearrangement links TRBV15 to TRBJ1-2; TRBD1 matches at 11 bases. Germline values: CDR1 LNHNV, CDR2 YYDKDF (reference sequence). The CDR3 runs to 13 residues. With V trimmed by 4 bases and J by 13 bases, 8 bases remained unmatched. The CDR3 region is CATSNRTGGPSTF. The CDR3 nucleotides read TGTGCCACCAGCAATAGGACAGGGGGCCCCTCCACCTTC.

This clonotype was counted only a few times. V usage is TRBV11-2 and J usage is TRBJ2-3, with TRBD1 identical over 8 bases. The length of the CDR3 is 16 residues. Looked up from germline, CDR1 is SGHAT and CDR2 is FQNNGV. Unmatched junction bases numbered 10, after V lost 4 bases and J lost 4 bases. CDR3 protein: CASSSIGQGGPDTQYF. The CDR3 DNA reads TGTGCCAGCAGCTCGATAGGACAGGGTGGTCCAGATACGCAGTATTTT.

V and J are TRBV11-2 and TRBJ1-3; possibly TRBD1 for D (6 bases). Trimming took 4 bases from V and 3 from J, leaving 22 bases between them. The CDR3 runs to 18 residues. In germline, CDR1 is SGHAT, CDR2 FQNNGV. The CDR3 spells CASSSIRGGGASGNTIYF. In nucleotides, the CDR3 is TGTGCCAGCAGCTCCATCCGGGGAGGGGGGGCAAGTGGAAACACCATATATTTT.

This clonotype has a count of ten or more. The V and J genes are TRBV7-9 and TRBJ1-1; weak D call: TRBD1 (6 bases). The CDR3 sequence is 12 residues long. Germline V gives CDR1 SEHNR, CDR2 FQNEAQ (reference sequence). V gave up 0 bases and J gave up 11 bases, with 10 bases separating them. CDR3 in amino acids: CASSLARGPAFF. For the CDR3, the DNA is TGTGCCAGCAGCTTAGCCCGGGGGCCGGCTTTCTTT.

This chain joins TRBV5-6 and TRBJ1-2; no firm D call. The V end lost 3 bases, the J end lost 2 bases, and 11 bases lay between the germline ends. This CDR3 spans 14 amino acids. The germline V gene encodes CDR1 SGHDT and CDR2 YYEEEE. The CDR3 here is CASSSPRRNYGYTF. The CDR3 bases are TGTGCCAGCAGCTCGCCGCGACGGAACTATGGCTACACCTTC.

J is TRBJ1-4 and V is TRBV27; TRBD1 aligns across 7 bases. The CDR3 contains 17 residues. Trimming took 2 bases from V and 4 from J; bases not matched to a gene: 10. CDR1 and CDR2 (germline): MNHEY, SMNVEV (reference sequence). CDR3 sequence: CASSLLADRELNEKLFF. CDR3 coding DNA: TGTGCCAGCAGTTTACTAGCTGACAGGGAACTTAATGAAAAACTGTTTTTT.

This clonotype has just a few counts. The CDR3 loop is CASRGIQGTNEKLFF. CDR3 nucleotide sequence: TGTGCCAGCAGGGGGATACAGGGAACTAATGAAAAACTGTTTTTT. This chain links TRBV12-3 or TRBV12-4 with TRBJ1-4; possible D gene TRBD1, 6 bases. CDR3 size: 15 residues. Trimming took off 6 bases at V and 1 base at J, with 12 bases between the two ends.

This clonotype was found many times. Written as DNA, the CDR3 is TGCAGTGCTAGTCGACCAGGGGGACTAGCGGGGTCCCACTCCTACAATGAGCAGTTCTTC. This gives the protein CSASRPGGLAGSHSYNEQFF. The chain employs TRBV20-1 and TRBJ2-1, with 13 nucleotides matching TRBD2. Germline-derived CDR1 and CDR2 are DFQATT and SNEGSKA (reference sequence). The CDR3 totals 20 residues. With 3 bases clipped from V and 0 bases from J, the junction kept 14 bases outside the gene matches.

This chain links TRBV3-1 with TRBJ1-4; no reliable D call. V lost 3 bases and J 4 bases, leaving 18 bases between the germline ends. Germline V lookup: CDR1 LGHDT, CDR2 YNNKEL (reference sequence). CDR3 length equals 17 residues. The CDR3 DNA reads TGTGCCAGCAGCCATTGGCCCCCAGGTTCGCGTAATGAAAAACTGTTTTTT. Amino acid sequence: CASSHWPPGSRNEKLFF.

This clonotype has a handful of counts. The chain recombines TRBV18 with TRBJ1-6; D is uncertain. V was pared by 2 bases and J by 8 bases, with 10 bases between. CDR1 and CDR2 (germline): KGHSH, LQKENI. The CDR3 length is 14 residues. The CDR3 loop reads CASSPWAGDSPLHF. The CDR3 DNA reads TGTGCCAGCTCACCATGGGCAGGCGATTCACCCCTCCACTTT.

This clonotype occurred many times. This chain uses TRBV4-1 with TRBJ2-1; 9 bases agree with TRBD1. Germline V gene sequence: CDR1 MGHRA, CDR2 YSYEKL. Unmatched junction bases numbered 6, after V lost 2 bases and J lost 1 base. This CDR3 is 17 amino acids long. In DNA form, the CDR3 reads TGCGCCAGCAGCCAATTACCGGGACAGGGATCCTACAATGAGCAGTTCTTC. It specifies CASSQLPGQGSYNEQFF.

This clonotype was picked up many times. V gene TRBV6-6 combines with J gene TRBJ2-6; D is perhaps TRBD1 (6 bases). With 8 bases removed from V and 2 bases from J, the gap between germline ends came to 19 bases. From germline, CDR1 is MNHNY and CDR2 SVGAGI (reference sequence). The CDR3 spans 17 residues. The DNA for the CDR3 is TGTGCCAGCCGAACAGGGCCCCTGGGGACTGGGGCCAACGTCCTGACTTTC. It yields the protein CASRTGPLGTGANVLTF.

This clonotype was counted at least ten times. J is TRBJ1-1 and V is TRBV21-1; TRBD1 is the table's D call, not checked against the DNA. TRBV21-1 is an annotated pseudogene. The CDR3 covers 14 residues. The CDR3 protein is CASSKDRVNTEAFF. The DNA for the CDR3 is TGTGCCAGCAGCAAAGACAGGGTGAACACTGAAGCTTTCTTT.

The rearrangement uses TRBV5-1 and TRBJ2-2; D is uncertain. The germline V gene encodes CDR1 SGHRS and CDR2 YFSETQ. The V and J ends lost 4 bases and 6 bases respectively, with 16 bases between them. The CDR3 runs to 15 residues. The CDR3 is CASSDVRTGAGELFF. CDR3 DNA sequence: TGCGCCAGCAGCGACGTACGCACTGGGGCCGGGGAGCTGTTTTTT.

This clonotype was picked up a small number of times. This chain links TRBV5-1 with TRBJ1-1, with unresolved D. The length of the CDR3 is 14 residues. The V gene lost 2 bases and the J gene lost 1 base, with 9 bases spanning the gap. Germline CDR1 and CDR2: SGHRS and YFSETQ. CDR3 sequence: CASSFPGENTEAFF. The CDR3 bases are TGCGCCAGCAGCTTCCCGGGAGAGAACACTGAAGCTTTCTTT. Supplemented by reference TRBV5-1 and TRBJ1-1, the full variable domain reads KAGVTQTPRYLIKTRGQQVTLSCSPISGHRSVSWYQQTPGQGLQFLFEYFSETQRNKGNFPGRFSGRQFSNSRSEMNVSTLELGDSALYLCASSFPGENTEAFFGQGTRLTVV.

This clonotype was recorded many times. The chain couples TRBV7-6 to TRBJ2-7, with 10 nucleotides matching TRBD1. The CDR3 is 13 residues long. J was trimmed by 5 bases and V by 5 bases; bases with no gene match: 3. Germline CDR1 reads SGHVS; CDR2 reads FNYEAQ. This CDR3 reads CASSRTGGDEQYF. The CDR3 DNA follows: TGTGCCAGCAGCAGGACAGGGGGGGACGAGCAGTACTTC.

V and J are TRBV20-1 and TRBJ2-4; weak D call: TRBD1 (6 bases). CDR3 length: 14 amino acids. Germline V lookup: CDR1 DFQATT, CDR2 SNEGSKA (reference sequence). V was shortened by 6 bases and J by 0 bases, with 12 bases between the two germline ends. For the CDR3, the DNA is TGCAGTGCGAGCAACAGGGCAGCCAAAAACATTCAGTACTTC. This sequence encodes CSASNRAAKNIQYF.